This T cell receptor beta chain comes out of a study of shared clonotypes between healthy human individuals. Study summary: For every donor, three CD4 naive, three CD4 memory, two CD8 naive and one CD8 memory plates were used.

TCRdb keeps only in-frame clones here, not all; method: immunoSEQ multiplex PCR. The profile shows some 680,000 clones, 73% of them singletons. Subsets obtained from CD4+ cells comprised CD45RA+ naive and CD45RA-negative memory cells. This CDR3 region has 17 residues. The germline V gene has CDR1 MDHEN and CDR2 SYDVKM. V shed 3 bases, J shed 5 bases, and the junction held 15 bases outside the gene matches. In regard to this clone: What it binds is unknown.

Overall study findings and caveats: Generally, naive subsets came out with larger estimated richness than memory subsets. An expected dependence of interdonor clonotype sharing on sequencing depth was noted.

The source material was memory CD4+ T cells sorted from blood. Noted subset: CD45RA-negative fraction. The TCR sequence derives from a woman younger than 45 in good health. The chain employs TRBV28 and TRBJ2-7; TRBD2 agrees at 8 bases. Here the CDR3 DNA reads TGTGCCAGCAGTTTTTATCTTGGTAGCGGGATGGGGCACGAGCAGTACTTC. Its translation: CASSFYLGSGMGHEQYF.